These T cell receptor beta chains were read from a single sample in a study of shared clonotypes between healthy human individuals. Assay: immunoSEQ multiplex PCR; the TCRdb copy retains only in-frame clones and omits some. The table has around 200,000 clones, about 93% seen once. Sequenced sample: naive CD4+ T cells sorted from blood. These receptors were collected from a woman aged 25 to 39 in good health. The CDR3 runs from the conserved cysteine through the conserved F or W. The D gene is left open where the match is weak. The size of a clone is reported for some rows only, either as once, few or many, or as a class for expanded clones.

d_gene	v_gene	j_gene	abundance	CDR3nt	CDR3aa
-	TRBV28	TRBJ1-3	-	TGTGCCAGCAGCCCCCCTCCAGTTCGCTCTGGAAACACCATATATTTT	CASSPPPVRSGNTIYF
-	TRBV5-4	TRBJ1-4	-	TGTGCCAGCAGCTTCACCGGGGCGTCTAATGAAAAACTGTTTTTT	CASSFTGASNEKLFF
TRBD2	TRBV7-9	TRBJ2-7	-	TGTGCCAGCAGTTCCTCCGGGACTAGCGTCTACGAGCAGTACTTC	CASSSSGTSVYEQYF
-	TRBV5-1	TRBJ2-2	once	TGCGCCAGCAGCCTGCGTGGCGAACTCGGGGAGCTGTTTTTT	CASSLRGELGELFF
-	TRBV27	TRBJ1-4	-	TGTGCCAGCAGTCAAGACAGAGCTAAAAAACTGTTTTTT	CASSQDRAKKLFF
-	TRBV9	TRBJ1-2	-	TGTGCCAGCAGCGTCGGCCCGACTGTCGACTATGGCTACACCTTC	CASSVGPTVDYGYTF
-	TRBV5-4	TRBJ1-1	-	TGTGCCAGCAGCTTCAGGCAGGAGGGGATCAACACTGAAGCTTTCTTT	CASSFRQEGINTEAFF
TRBD2	TRBV5-4	TRBJ2-7	-	TGTGCCAGCACTGAGTCGGGAGGGACAAGCTCCTACGAGCAGTACTTC	CASTESGGTSSYEQYF
TRBD1	TRBV2	TRBJ1-5	-	TGTGCCAGCAGCGGAGGGGGACAGGGGTTGGTTCAGCCCCAGCATTTT	CASSGGGQGLVQPQHF
-	TRBV10-3	TRBJ2-7	-	TGTGCCATCAGTAAGGACGGGGTCTACGAGCAGTACTTC	CAISKDGVYEQYF
-	TRBV23-1	TRBJ1-1	-	TGCGCCAGCAGTCAATCATGGGCGAACACTGAAGCTTTCTTT	CASSQSWANTEAFF
-	TRBV28	TRBJ2-3	-	TGTGCCAGCAGTTCGAGGGGGTCGAGGAGAGATACGCAGTATTTT	CASSSRGSRRDTQYF
-	TRBV28	TRBJ1-6	once	TGTGCCAGCAGCCGGACACCCAATAATTCACCCCTCCACTTT	CASSRTPNNSPLHF
-	TRBV6-1	TRBJ2-7	-	TGTGCCAGCAAGAGGGAACCCTACGAGCAGTACTTC	CASKREPYEQYF
TRBD1	TRBV19	TRBJ2-7	once	TGTGCCAGTAGTCCAGGGACAGGGGCCCACGAGCAGTACTTC	CASSPGTGAHEQYF
TRBD1	TRBV5-1	TRBJ2-5	-	TGCGCCAGCAGCTTGGCCGGGACAGGGGGCCGGACCCAGTACTTC	CASSLAGTGGRTQYF
-	TRBV2	TRBJ1-2	once	TGTGCCAGCCGACTCCTTTATGGCTACACCTTC	CASRLLYGYTF
-	TRBV6-5	TRBJ2-7	-	TGTGCCAGCAGCCTCAGTAGCGCGACCAACTACGAGCAGTACTTC	CASSLSSATNYEQYF
-	TRBV25-1	TRBJ2-7	-	TGTGCCAGCAGTGCCTATCTTGATCGCTACGAGCAGTACTTC	CASSAYLDRYEQYF
-	TRBV2	TRBJ1-1	-	TGTGCCAGCAGAAAGCGGACAGAAGACACTGAAGCTTTCTTT	CASRKRTEDTEAFF
-	TRBV25-1	TRBJ2-7	few	TGTGCCAGCAGTGACCTCTCCAGGGTTGCGACCTACGAGCAGTACTTC	CASSDLSRVATYEQYF
TRBD1	TRBV5-4	TRBJ1-4	-	TGTGCCAGCAGCGCGGGACAGTGGAATGAAAAACTGTTTTTT	CASSAGQWNEKLFF
TRBD1	TRBV7-8	TRBJ2-7	-	TGTGCCAGCAGCGCGCCCGACAGGGGGAGCGACGAGCAGTACTTC	CASSAPDRGSDEQYF
TRBD1	TRBV28	TRBJ2-7	-	TGTGCCAGCATGGGACAGTCCTACGAGCAGTACTTC	CASMGQSYEQYF
TRBD1	TRBV6-4	TRBJ2-5	-	TGTGCCAGCAGGGATCCGACAGGGCCCCTGCGGCTCGGGGTTACCCAGTACTTC	CASRDPTGPLRLGVTQYF
TRBD1	TRBV6-1	TRBJ1-2	-	TGTGCCAGCAGTGAACCGAAGGGGGCGCTCGACTATGGCTACACCTTC	CASSEPKGALDYGYTF
-	TRBV19	TRBJ1-5	-	TGTGCCAGTATGAAGGGGGAGAACAATCAGCCCCAGCATTTT	CASMKGENNQPQHF
-	TRBV19	TRBJ1-5	-	TGTGCCAGTAGTATCATCTGGGGGGGCAGTCAGCCCCAGCATTTT	CASSIIWGGSQPQHF
-	TRBV2	TRBJ2-1	-	TGTGCCAGCAGGGAGTACAATGAGCAGTTCTTC	CASREYNEQFF
-	TRBV28	TRBJ2-7	-	TGTGCCAGCAGTTTAACTAGCAAGCAGTACTTC	CASSLTSKQYF
-	TRBV4-1	TRBJ1-1	few	TGCGCCAGCAGCCAACCGACAGGCAGAAATGAAGCTTTCTTT	CASSQPTGRNEAFF
-	TRBV15	TRBJ1-2	-	TGTGCCACCAGCAGAACAGGGACTCAACGGCGGGGCTACACCTTC	CATSRTGTQRRGYTF
-	TRBV11-1	TRBJ2-1	-	TGTGCCAGCAGCGGCCCGGGGATCGACTCCTACAATGAGCAGTTCTTC	CASSGPGIDSYNEQFF
TRBD2	TRBV29-1	TRBJ2-3	-	TGCAGCGTTGAATTCCTAGCGGGAGGGAGAAGCACAGATACGCAGTATTTT	CSVEFLAGGRSTDTQYF
-	TRBV6-7	TRBJ1-2	-	TGTGCCAGCAGTTACTCTTTTACAGGTCCGGGCTTCGAGGGCTACACCTTC	CASSYSFTGPGFEGYTF
TRBD1	TRBV7-9	TRBJ2-7	-	TGTGCCAGCAGCTCCTCTGACAGGGGGGCCCACGAGCAGTACTTC	CASSSSDRGAHEQYF
-	TRBV5-1	TRBJ2-1	-	TGCGCCAGCAGCTTGGAGGGGGACTCCTACAATGAGCAGTTCTTC	CASSLEGDSYNEQFF
-	TRBV6-1	TRBJ1-4	-	TGTGCCAGCAGTGAAGCTAGGGGAGCTAATGAAAAACTGTTTTTT	CASSEARGANEKLFF
-	TRBV5-8	TRBJ1-5	-	TGTGCCAGCAGCCCCTTCCTCAGGGACGGAGCCCAGCATTTT	CASSPFLRDGAQHF
TRBD2	TRBV18	TRBJ2-5	-	TGTGCCAGCTCACGTACTAGCGGCCAAGAGACCCAGTACTTC	CASSRTSGQETQYF
-	TRBV30	TRBJ1-1	-	TGTGCCTGGATGGGCACGGGGGCCGGTGAAGCTTTCTTT	CAWMGTGAGEAFF
-	TRBV2	TRBJ2-7	-	TGTGCCAGCAGTGCTTCGCAGGTGACCTACGAGCAGTACTTC	CASSASQVTYEQYF
-	TRBV19	TRBJ1-1	-	TGTGCCAGTAGTTTACCGGGACATAAGAAGAACACTGAAGCTTTCTTT	CASSLPGHKKNTEAFF
-	TRBV28	TRBJ1-3	-	TGTGCCACCCTCCAGTACGGCGCTGCCTCTGGAAACACCATATATTTT	CATLQYGAASGNTIYF
-	TRBV19	TRBJ2-5	-	TGTGCCAGTAGCCCCCGGGGGAGACTGAGTTCTCGGGAGCAGTACTTC	CASSPRGRLSSREQYF
-	TRBV5-1	TRBJ2-5	-	TGCGCCAGCAGCTTTTGGGGGACCCAGTACTTC	CASSFWGTQYF
TRBD2	TRBV5-4	TRBJ2-1	-	TGTGCCAGCCAGGGACTAGCGGGAATCGATGAGCAGTTCTTC	CASQGLAGIDEQFF
-	TRBV5-1	TRBJ2-7	-	TGCGCCAGCAGCTTGGCGTCCCCGGGTGAGCAGTACTTC	CASSLASPGEQYF
-	TRBV21-1	TRBJ1-3	-	TGTGCCAGCAGCACATCATCCTCTCAGGGCCTGAGGGGAAACACCATATATTTT	CASSTSSSQGLRGNTIYF
-	TRBV20-1	TRBJ2-7	-	TGCAGTGCTAGATTAGGTCCCGAGCAGTACTTC	CSARLGPEQYF
-	TRBV5-4	TRBJ2-7	-	TGTGCCAGCAGCTTGGACGGCTACGAGCAGTACTTC	CASSLDGYEQYF
-	TRBV30	TRBJ2-7	-	TGTGCCTGGAGGGTGGGCAGTACCTACGAGCAGTACTTC	CAWRVGSTYEQYF
TRBD1	TRBV19	TRBJ2-2	-	TGTGCCAGTAGTCGGACAGGCGGCACCGGGGAGCTGTTTTTT	CASSRTGGTGELFF
TRBD2	TRBV5-4	TRBJ2-5	-	TGTGCCAGCAGCCTAGTACTAGCGGGAGTTGCAGAGACCCAGTACTTC	CASSLVLAGVAETQYF